This T cell receptor (beta chain) derives from a study of radiotherapy plus CTLA-4 blockade in lung cancer. Study-wide points: Following radiotherapy plus ipilimumab, tumor-derived TCR clones expanded in the blood.

The study treated chemo-refractory metastatic non-small-cell lung cancer patients with focal radiation plus ipilimumab CTLA-4 blockade. Assay used: immunoSEQ multiplex PCR; TCRdb lists only in-frame clones, some missing. The sample has approximately 47,000 clones, roughly 60% seen once. V lost 5 bases to trimming and J lost 9 bases; unmatched junction nucleotides: 16. There are 16 residues in the CDR3. Germline CDR1 and CDR2: MNHEY and SMNVEV (reference sequence). As to this clone: The antigen is not known. The sample contains more than one DNA sequence encoding this CDR3.

The sequences come from peripheral blood, collected from a patient treated with radiotherapy plus ipilimumab. The receptor was isolated from a human donor with non-small cell lung cancer who had a partial response to radiotherapy plus ipilimumab. The chain is built from TRBV27 and TRBJ2-1; TRBD2 matches 7 bases. Written as DNA, the CDR3 is TGTGCCAGCAGTAACCTGAAGGCGGGAGACGTAGTTGAGCAGTTCTTC. It yields the protein CASSNLKAGDVVEQFF.